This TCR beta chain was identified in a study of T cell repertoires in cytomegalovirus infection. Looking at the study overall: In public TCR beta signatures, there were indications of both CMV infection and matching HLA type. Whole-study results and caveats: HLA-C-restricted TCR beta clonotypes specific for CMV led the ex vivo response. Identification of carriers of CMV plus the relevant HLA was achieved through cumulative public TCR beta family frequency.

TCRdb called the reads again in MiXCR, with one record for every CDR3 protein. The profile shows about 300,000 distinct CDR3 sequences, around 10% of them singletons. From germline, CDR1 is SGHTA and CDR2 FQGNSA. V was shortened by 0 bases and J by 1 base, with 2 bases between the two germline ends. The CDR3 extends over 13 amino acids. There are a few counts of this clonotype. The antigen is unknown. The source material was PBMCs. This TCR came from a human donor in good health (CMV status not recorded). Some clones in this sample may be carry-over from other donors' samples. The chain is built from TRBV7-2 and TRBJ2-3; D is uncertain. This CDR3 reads CASSLARTDTQYF. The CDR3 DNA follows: TGTGCCAGCAGCTTAGCGCGCACAGATACGCAGTATTTT.